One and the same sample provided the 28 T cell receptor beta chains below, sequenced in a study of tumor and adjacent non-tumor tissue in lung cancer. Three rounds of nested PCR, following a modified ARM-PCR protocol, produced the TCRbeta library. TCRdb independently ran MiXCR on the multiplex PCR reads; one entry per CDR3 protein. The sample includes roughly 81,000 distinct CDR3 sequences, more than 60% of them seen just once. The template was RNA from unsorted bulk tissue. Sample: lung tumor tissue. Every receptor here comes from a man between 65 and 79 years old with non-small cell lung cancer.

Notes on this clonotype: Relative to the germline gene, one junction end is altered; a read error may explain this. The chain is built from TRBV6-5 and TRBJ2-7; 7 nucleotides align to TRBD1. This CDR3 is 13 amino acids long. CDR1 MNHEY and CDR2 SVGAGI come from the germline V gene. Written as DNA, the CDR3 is TGTACCAGCAGACAACGGGACAGCTATGAGCAGTACTTC. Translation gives CTSRQRDSYEQYF.

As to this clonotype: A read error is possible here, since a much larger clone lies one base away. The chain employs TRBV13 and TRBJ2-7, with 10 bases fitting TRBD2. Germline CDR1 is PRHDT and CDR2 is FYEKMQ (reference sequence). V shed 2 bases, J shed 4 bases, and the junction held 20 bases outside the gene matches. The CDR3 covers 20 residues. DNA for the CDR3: TGTGCCAGCAGCTTAAACCCCACGACTAGCGGGTCGGCTCTTGCGTACGAGCAGTACTTC. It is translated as CASSLNPTTSGSALAYEQYF.

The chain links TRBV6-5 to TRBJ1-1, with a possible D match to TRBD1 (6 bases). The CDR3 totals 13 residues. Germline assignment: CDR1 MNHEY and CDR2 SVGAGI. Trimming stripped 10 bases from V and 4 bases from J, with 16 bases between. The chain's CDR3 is CATSYQGTTEAFF. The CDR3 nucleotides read TGTGCCACTAGTTACCAGGGGACCACTGAAGCTTTCTTT.

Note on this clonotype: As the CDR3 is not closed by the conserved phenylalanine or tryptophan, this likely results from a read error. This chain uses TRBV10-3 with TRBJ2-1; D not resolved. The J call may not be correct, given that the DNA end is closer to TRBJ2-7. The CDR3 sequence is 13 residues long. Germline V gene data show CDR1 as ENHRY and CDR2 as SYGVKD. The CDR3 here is CAISEALVGEQYL. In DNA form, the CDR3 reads TGTGCCATCAGTGAGGCCCTAGTCGGTGAGCAGTACCTC.

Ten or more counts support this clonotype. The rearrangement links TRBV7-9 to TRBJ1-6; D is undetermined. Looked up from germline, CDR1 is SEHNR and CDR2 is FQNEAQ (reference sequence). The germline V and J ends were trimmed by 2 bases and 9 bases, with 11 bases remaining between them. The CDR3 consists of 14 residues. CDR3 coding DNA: TGTGCCAGCAGCTTATATATGGATGGTTCACCCCTCCACTTT. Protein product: CASSLYMDGSPLHF.

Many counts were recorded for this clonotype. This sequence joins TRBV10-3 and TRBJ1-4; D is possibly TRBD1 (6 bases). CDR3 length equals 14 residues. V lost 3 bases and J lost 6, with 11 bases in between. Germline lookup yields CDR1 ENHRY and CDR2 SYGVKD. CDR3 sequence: CAISDGTWYEKLFF. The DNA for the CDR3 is TGTGCCATCAGTGACGGGACATGGTATGAAAAACTGTTTTTT.

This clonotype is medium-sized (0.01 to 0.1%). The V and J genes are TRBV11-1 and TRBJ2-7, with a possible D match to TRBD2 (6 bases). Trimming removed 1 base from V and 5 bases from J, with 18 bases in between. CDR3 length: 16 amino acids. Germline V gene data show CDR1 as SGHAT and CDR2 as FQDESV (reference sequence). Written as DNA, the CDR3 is TGTGCCAGCAGCTTAGTCCACCAAGGACTAAGCCACGAGCAGTACTTC. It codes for CASSLVHQGLSHEQYF.

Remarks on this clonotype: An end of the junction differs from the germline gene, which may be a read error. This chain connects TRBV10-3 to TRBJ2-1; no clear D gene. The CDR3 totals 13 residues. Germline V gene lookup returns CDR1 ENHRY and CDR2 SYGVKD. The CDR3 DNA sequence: TGTACCATCACCTTTGACTCCGTCAATGAGCAGTTCTTC. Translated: CTITFDSVNEQFF.

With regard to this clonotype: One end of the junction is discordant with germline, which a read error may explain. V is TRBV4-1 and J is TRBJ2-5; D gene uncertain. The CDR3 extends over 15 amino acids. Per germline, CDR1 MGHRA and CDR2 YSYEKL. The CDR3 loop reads CVSSLVVSRGETQYF. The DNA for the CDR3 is TGCGTCAGCAGCCTAGTGGTCAGCAGAGGTGAGACCCAGTACTTC.

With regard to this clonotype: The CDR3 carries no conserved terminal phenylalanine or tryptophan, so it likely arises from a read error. CDR3 sequence (DNA): TGTGCCAGCAGTGAGGGGATAGGGGAAGACATTCAGTACTTA. This encodes CASSEGIGEDIQYL. V gene TRBV6-1 combines with J gene TRBJ2-4; D is possibly TRBD1 (5 bases). Trimming took 3 bases from V and 8 from J, leaving 14 bases between them. The CDR3 totals 14 residues. The V gene's germline CDR1 is MNHNS and CDR2 SASEGT.

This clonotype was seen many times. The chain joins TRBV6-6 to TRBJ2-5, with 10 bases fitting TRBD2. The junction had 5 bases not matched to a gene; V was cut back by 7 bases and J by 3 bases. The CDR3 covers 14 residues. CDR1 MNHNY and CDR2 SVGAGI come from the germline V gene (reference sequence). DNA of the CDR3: TGTGCCAGCACCAGACTAGCGGGTAAAGAGACCCAGTACTTC. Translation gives CASTRLAGKETQYF.

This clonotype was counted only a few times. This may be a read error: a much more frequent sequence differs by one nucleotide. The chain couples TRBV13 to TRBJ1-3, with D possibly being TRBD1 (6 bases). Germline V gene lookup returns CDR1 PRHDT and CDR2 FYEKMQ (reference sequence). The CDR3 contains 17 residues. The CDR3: CANSPLGQSSSGNTIYF. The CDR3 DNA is TGTGCCAACAGCCCCCTAGGACAGTCAAGCTCTGGAAACACCATATATTTT.

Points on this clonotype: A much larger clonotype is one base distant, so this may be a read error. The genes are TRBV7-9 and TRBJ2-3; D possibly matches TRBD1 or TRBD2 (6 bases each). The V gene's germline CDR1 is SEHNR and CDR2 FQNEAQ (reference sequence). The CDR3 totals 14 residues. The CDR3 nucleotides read TGTACCAGCGGGTCAGGGGCTAGCACAGATACGCAGTATTTT. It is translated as CTSGSGASTDTQYF.

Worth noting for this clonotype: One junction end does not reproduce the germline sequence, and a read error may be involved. CDR3 nucleotides: TGCAGTGCACCCCCGGGACTAATGGGCGGTACGCACTATTTT. Translated, it gives CSAPPGLMGGTHYF. This chain uses TRBV20-1 with TRBJ2-3, with 7 bases identical to TRBD2. CDR3 length: 14 residues. Germline CDR1 reads DFQATT; CDR2 reads SNEGSKA (reference sequence).

The CDR3: CSATGDFEAWETQYF. Written as DNA, the CDR3 is TGCAGTGCTACAGGGGACTTTGAGGCATGGGAGACCCAGTACTTC. This chain connects TRBV20-1 to TRBJ2-5, with D perhaps given as TRBD1 or TRBD2 (6 bases each). The CDR3 is 15 residues long. V lost 4 bases, J lost 5 bases, and 20 bases lay in between. Germline CDR1 and CDR2: DFQATT and SNEGSKA (reference sequence).

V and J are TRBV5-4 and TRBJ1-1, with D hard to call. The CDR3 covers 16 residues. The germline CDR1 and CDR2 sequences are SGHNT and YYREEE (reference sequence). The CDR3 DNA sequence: TGTGCTAGCTGCCAAGACCCCTTAGAACCGAGGACTGAAGCTTTCTTT. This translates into CASCQDPLEPRTEAFF.

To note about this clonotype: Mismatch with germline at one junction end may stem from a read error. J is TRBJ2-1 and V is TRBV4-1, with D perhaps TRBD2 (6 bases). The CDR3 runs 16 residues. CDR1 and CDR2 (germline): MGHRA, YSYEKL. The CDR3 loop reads CTSSRERRGSYNEQFF. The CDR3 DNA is TGCACCAGCAGCCGAGAACGGCGGGGCTCTTACAATGAGCAGTTCTTC.

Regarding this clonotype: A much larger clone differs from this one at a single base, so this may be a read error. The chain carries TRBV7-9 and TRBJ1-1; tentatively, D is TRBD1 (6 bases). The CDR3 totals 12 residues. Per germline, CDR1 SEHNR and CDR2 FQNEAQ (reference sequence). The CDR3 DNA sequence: TGTGCCAGCAGCCACACAGGGACCTCGGCTTCCTTT. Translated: CASSHTGTSASF.

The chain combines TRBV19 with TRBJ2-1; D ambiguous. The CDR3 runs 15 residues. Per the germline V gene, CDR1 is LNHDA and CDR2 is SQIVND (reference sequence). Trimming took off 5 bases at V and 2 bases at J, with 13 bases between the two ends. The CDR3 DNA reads TGTGCCAGTAGTTCCGGAGCTAGGGCCTACAATGAGCAGTTCTTC. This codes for CASSSGARAYNEQFF. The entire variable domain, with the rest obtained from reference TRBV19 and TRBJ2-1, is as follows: DGGITQSPKYLFRKEGQNVTLSCEQNLNHDAMYWYRQDPGQGLRLIYYSQIVNDFQKGDIAEGYSVSREKKESFPLTVTSAQKNPTAFYLCASSSGARAYNEQFFGPGTRLTVL.

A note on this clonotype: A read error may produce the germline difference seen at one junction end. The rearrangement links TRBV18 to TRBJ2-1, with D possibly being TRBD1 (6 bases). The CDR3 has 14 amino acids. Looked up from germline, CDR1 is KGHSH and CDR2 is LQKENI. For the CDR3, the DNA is TGTGCGAGCTCTTTACAGGGCAGGGCGAGTGAGCAGTTCTTC. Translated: CASSLQGRASEQFF.

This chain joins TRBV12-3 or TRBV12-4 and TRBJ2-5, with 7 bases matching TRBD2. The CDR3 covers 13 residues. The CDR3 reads CGRSPTGRGTQYF. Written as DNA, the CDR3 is TGTGGCAGGAGTCCGACGGGGAGGGGGACCCAGTACTTC.

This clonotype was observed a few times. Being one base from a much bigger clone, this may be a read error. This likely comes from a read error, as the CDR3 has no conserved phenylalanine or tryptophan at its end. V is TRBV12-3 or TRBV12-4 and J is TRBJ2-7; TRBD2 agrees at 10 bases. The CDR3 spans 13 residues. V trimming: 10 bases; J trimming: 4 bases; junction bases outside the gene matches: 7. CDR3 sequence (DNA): TGTGCCACTAGCGGGAGCGATTCTTACGAGCAGTACTTA. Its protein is CATSGSDSYEQYL.

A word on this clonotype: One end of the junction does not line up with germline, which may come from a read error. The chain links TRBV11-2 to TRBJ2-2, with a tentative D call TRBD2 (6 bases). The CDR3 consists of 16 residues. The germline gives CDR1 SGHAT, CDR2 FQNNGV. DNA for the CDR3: TGTGCCAGCAGTTTAGATAGACTAGTCTCGGCCGGGGAGCTGTTTTTT. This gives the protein CASSLDRLVSAGELFF.

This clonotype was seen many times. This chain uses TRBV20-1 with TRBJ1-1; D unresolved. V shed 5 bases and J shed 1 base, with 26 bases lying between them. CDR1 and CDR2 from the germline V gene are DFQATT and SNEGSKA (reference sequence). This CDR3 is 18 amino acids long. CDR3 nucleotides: TGCAGTGCTTCGCCAGGCCTTCAGCCTCGTAAAAAGAACACTGAAGCTTTCTTT. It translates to CSASPGLQPRKKNTEAFF.

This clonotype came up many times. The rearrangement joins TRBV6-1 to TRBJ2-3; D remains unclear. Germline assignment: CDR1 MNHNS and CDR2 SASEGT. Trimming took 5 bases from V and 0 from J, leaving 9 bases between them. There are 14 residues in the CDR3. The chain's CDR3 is CASSSDVSTDTQYF. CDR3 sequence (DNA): TGTGCCAGCAGTTCTGATGTTAGCACAGATACGCAGTATTTT.

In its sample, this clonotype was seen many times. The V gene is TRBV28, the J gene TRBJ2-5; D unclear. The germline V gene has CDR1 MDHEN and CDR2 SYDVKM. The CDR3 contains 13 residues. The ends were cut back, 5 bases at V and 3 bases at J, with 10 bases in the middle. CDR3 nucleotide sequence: TGTGCCAGCAGTGTGGAAGAGGAAGAGACCCAGTACTTC. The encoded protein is CASSVEEEETQYF. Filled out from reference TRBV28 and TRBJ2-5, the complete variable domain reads DVKVTQSSRYLVKRTGEKVFLECVQDMDHENMFWYRQDPGLGLRLIYFSYDVKMKEKGDIPEGYSVSREKKERFSLILESASTNQTSMYLCASSVEEEETQYFGPGTRLLVL.

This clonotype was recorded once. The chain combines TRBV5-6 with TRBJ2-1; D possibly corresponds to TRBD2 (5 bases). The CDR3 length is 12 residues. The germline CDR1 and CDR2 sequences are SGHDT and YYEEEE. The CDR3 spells CVSSLKGSLQFF. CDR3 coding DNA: TGTGTTAGCAGCTTGAAAGGGAGTCTTCAGTTCTTC. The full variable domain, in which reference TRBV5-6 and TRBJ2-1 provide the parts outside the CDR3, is DAGVTQSPTHLIKTRGQQVTLRCSPKSGHDTVSWYQQALGQGPQFIFQYYEEEERQRGNFPDRFSGHQFPNYSSELNVNALLLGDSALYLCVSSLKGSLQFFGPGTRLTVL.

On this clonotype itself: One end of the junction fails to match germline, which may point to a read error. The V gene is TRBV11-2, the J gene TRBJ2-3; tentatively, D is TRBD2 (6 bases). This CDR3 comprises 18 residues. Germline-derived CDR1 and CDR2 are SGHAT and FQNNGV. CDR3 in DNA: TGTGCCAGCTGCTTGGGGATAGCGGCATCCGCTGTCACAGATATGCAGTATTTT. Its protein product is CASCLGIAASAVTDMQYF.